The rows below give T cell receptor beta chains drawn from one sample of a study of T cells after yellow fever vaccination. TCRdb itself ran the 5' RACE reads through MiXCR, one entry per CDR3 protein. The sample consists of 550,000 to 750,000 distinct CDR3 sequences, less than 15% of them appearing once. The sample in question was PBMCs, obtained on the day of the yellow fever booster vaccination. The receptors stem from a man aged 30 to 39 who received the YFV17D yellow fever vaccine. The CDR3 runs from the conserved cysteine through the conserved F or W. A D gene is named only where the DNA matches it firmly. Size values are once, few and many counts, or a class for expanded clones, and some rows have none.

CDR3 protein: CASSQDLADTDTQYF
CDR3 DNA: TGTGCCAGCAGCCAAGATCTTGCGGACACAGATACGCAGTATTTT
V gene: TRBV3-1
J gene: TRBJ2-3
clone size: -
D gene: -

CDR3 protein: CASSFSGTDTQYF
CDR3 DNA: TGTGCCAGCAGCTTCAGCGGCACAGATACGCAGTATTTT
V gene: TRBV5-6
J gene: TRBJ2-3
clone size: many
D gene: -

CDR3 protein: CSASERGHFSSYNEQFF
CDR3 DNA: TGCAGTGCTAGCGAGCGGGGACACTTCAGCTCCTACAATGAGCAGTTCTTC
V gene: TRBV20-1
J gene: TRBJ2-1
clone size: -
D gene: -

CDR3 protein: CSARVGHEQYF
CDR3 DNA: TGCAGTGCTAGAGTGGGCCACGAGCAGTACTTC
V gene: TRBV20-1
J gene: TRBJ2-7
clone size: many
D gene: -

CDR3 protein: CASIPRDRDTGELFF
CDR3 DNA: TGTGCCAGCATCCCAAGGGACAGGGACACCGGGGAGCTGTTTTTT
V gene: TRBV6-2/TRBV6-3
J gene: TRBJ2-2
clone size: few
D gene: TRBD1

CDR3 protein: CASSTNQPLLYNEQFF
CDR3 DNA: TGTGCCAGTAGTACGAACCAACCACTATTGTACAATGAGCAGTTCTTC
V gene: TRBV19
J gene: TRBJ2-1
clone size: -
D gene: -

CDR3 protein: CASSPPDRPYEQYF
CDR3 DNA: TGTGCCAGCAGCCCCCCGGACAGGCCCTACGAGCAGTACTTC
V gene: TRBV9
J gene: TRBJ2-7
clone size: many
D gene: TRBD1

CDR3 protein: CASSFSSHSNEQFF
CDR3 DNA: TGTGCCAGCAGTTTTTCCTCGCATTCGAATGAGCAGTTCTTC
V gene: TRBV12-3/TRBV12-4
J gene: TRBJ2-1
clone size: -
D gene: -

CDR3 protein: CACSQGVRVGSGGNEQFF
CDR3 DNA: TGTGCCTGCTCCCAAGGTGTCCGAGTCGGTTCAGGGGGAAATGAGCAGTTCTTC
V gene: TRBV3-1
J gene: TRBJ2-1
clone size: -
D gene: TRBD1

CDR3 protein: CASQGNEQFF
CDR3 DNA: TGTGCCAGCCAGGGAAATGAGCAGTTCTTC
V gene: TRBV28
J gene: TRBJ2-1
clone size: many
D gene: -

CDR3 protein: CASSLVVPRWPQHF
CDR3 DNA: TGTGCCAGCAGCTTAGTAGTTCCTCGATGGCCCCAGCATTTT
V gene: TRBV7-7
J gene: TRBJ1-5
clone size: few
D gene: -

CDR3 protein: CASATGASSYEQYF
CDR3 DNA: TGTGCCAGCGCAACAGGGGCTAGCTCCTACGAGCAGTACTTC
V gene: TRBV21-1
J gene: TRBJ2-7
clone size: few
D gene: -

CDR3 protein: CASSLGPGGPFSGANVLTF
CDR3 DNA: TGTGCCAGCAGCTTAGGGCCTGGGGGCCCCTTCTCTGGGGCCAACGTCCTGACTTTC
V gene: TRBV7-6
J gene: TRBJ2-6
clone size: -
D gene: -

CDR3 protein: CASSLVIGTTYEQYF
CDR3 DNA: TGTGCCAGCAGTCTGGTCATCGGAACTACCTACGAGCAGTACTTC
V gene: TRBV7-9
J gene: TRBJ2-7
clone size: -
D gene: -

CDR3 protein: CASSLGRINQPQHF
CDR3 DNA: TGTGCCAGCAGCCTTGGTCGGATCAATCAGCCCCAGCATTTT
V gene: TRBV7-2
J gene: TRBJ1-5
clone size: few
D gene: -

CDR3 protein: CASSARSSGLPYEQYF
CDR3 DNA: TGTGCCAGCAGCGCCAGAAGTAGCGGGCTCCCCTACGAGCAGTACTTC
V gene: TRBV9
J gene: TRBJ2-7
clone size: -
D gene: TRBD2

CDR3 protein: CASSRDISPDTQYF
CDR3 DNA: TGTGCCAGCAGCCGGGACATCTCTCCAGATACGCAGTATTTT
V gene: TRBV7-9
J gene: TRBJ2-3
clone size: few
D gene: -

CDR3 protein: CASSAAGGNAYEQYF
CDR3 DNA: TGTGCCAGCAGTGCGGCGGGAGGTAACGCCTACGAGCAGTACTTC
V gene: TRBV25-1
J gene: TRBJ2-7
clone size: few
D gene: TRBD2

CDR3 protein: CASSFAENQPQHF
CDR3 DNA: TGTGCCAGCAGTTTCGCTGAGAATCAGCCCCAGCATTTT
V gene: TRBV28
J gene: TRBJ1-5
clone size: -
D gene: -

CDR3 protein: CAWKPGLNTGELFF
CDR3 DNA: TGTGCCTGGAAACCGGGACTTAACACCGGGGAGCTGTTTTTT
V gene: TRBV30
J gene: TRBJ2-2
clone size: -
D gene: -

CDR3 protein: CASSLMGQPQHF
CDR3 DNA: TGTGCCAGCAGTTTAATGGGACAGCCCCAGCATTTT
V gene: TRBV12-3/TRBV12-4
J gene: TRBJ1-5
clone size: many
D gene: -

CDR3 protein: CATSRDPADTQYF
CDR3 DNA: TGTGCCACCAGCAGAGATCCAGCAGATACGCAGTATTTT
V gene: TRBV15
J gene: TRBJ2-3
clone size: many
D gene: -

CDR3 protein: CASSNQRLADTGELFF
CDR3 DNA: TGTGCCAGCTCAAACCAGAGACTAGCGGATACCGGGGAGCTGTTTTTT
V gene: TRBV18
J gene: TRBJ2-2
clone size: few
D gene: TRBD2

CDR3 protein: CSVGEYGYTF
CDR3 DNA: TGCAGCGTTGGGGAGTATGGCTACACCTTC
V gene: TRBV29-1
J gene: TRBJ1-2
clone size: -
D gene: -

CDR3 protein: CASSQGDRDSSYNEQFF
CDR3 DNA: TGTGCCAGCAGCCAAGGGGACAGGGACAGCTCCTACAATGAGCAGTTCTTC
V gene: TRBV4-2
J gene: TRBJ2-1
clone size: few
D gene: TRBD1

CDR3 protein: CASSLARRGLASPLHF
CDR3 DNA: TGTGCCAGCAGCTTAGCGAGAAGGGGGTTGGCTTCACCCCTCCACTTT
V gene: TRBV7-2
J gene: TRBJ1-6
clone size: few
D gene: -

CDR3 protein: CASSIGGGSTDTQYF
CDR3 DNA: TGTGCCAGTAGTATTGGAGGGGGTAGCACAGATACGCAGTATTTT
V gene: TRBV19
J gene: TRBJ2-3
clone size: -
D gene: -

CDR3 protein: CASRAGVYNEQFF
CDR3 DNA: TGTGCCAGCAGGGCGGGAGTTTACAATGAGCAGTTCTTC
V gene: TRBV28
J gene: TRBJ2-1
clone size: few
D gene: TRBD2

CDR3 protein: CASRQGAPNQPQHF
CDR3 DNA: TGTGCCAGCAGACAGGGGGCCCCCAATCAGCCCCAGCATTTT
V gene: TRBV27
J gene: TRBJ1-5
clone size: -
D gene: TRBD1

CDR3 protein: CASSYGTLGEQYF
CDR3 DNA: TGTGCCAGCAGTTACGGGACCCTCGGTGAGCAGTACTTC
V gene: TRBV28
J gene: TRBJ2-7
clone size: -
D gene: -

CDR3 protein: CASSGPQDGYGYTF
CDR3 DNA: TGTGCCAGCAGCGGTCCTCAGGATGGCTATGGCTACACCTTC
V gene: TRBV5-5
J gene: TRBJ1-2
clone size: -
D gene: -

CDR3 protein: CASSQPSGTSGREEQFF
CDR3 DNA: TGCGCCAGCAGCCAACCGTCCGGGACTAGCGGGAGAGAGGAGCAGTTCTTC
V gene: TRBV4-3
J gene: TRBJ2-1
clone size: -
D gene: TRBD2

CDR3 protein: CASSFSRIRGGYNEQFF
CDR3 DNA: TGTGCCAGCAGCTTCTCCAGAATTAGGGGGGGATACAATGAGCAGTTCTTC
V gene: TRBV7-3
J gene: TRBJ2-1
clone size: many
D gene: -

CDR3 protein: CSARGADNEKLFF
CDR3 DNA: TGCAGTGCTAGAGGGGCAGATAATGAAAAACTGTTTTTT
V gene: TRBV20-1
J gene: TRBJ1-4
clone size: few
D gene: -

CDR3 protein: CASSAGGSFYGYTF
CDR3 DNA: TGTGCCAGCAGTGCCGGGGGCTCATTCTATGGCTACACCTTC
V gene: TRBV28
J gene: TRBJ1-2
clone size: few
D gene: -

CDR3 protein: CASSEYGKGTATNEKLFF
CDR3 DNA: TGTGCCAGCAGTGAATACGGAAAAGGTACTGCAACTAATGAAAAACTGTTTTTT
V gene: TRBV25-1
J gene: TRBJ1-4
clone size: -
D gene: -

CDR3 protein: CASSLAAPGTEAFF
CDR3 DNA: TGTGCCAGTAGTCTCGCAGCCCCTGGCACTGAAGCTTTCTTT
V gene: TRBV19
J gene: TRBJ1-1
clone size: -
D gene: -

CDR3 protein: CASSSEGGRIENEQFF
CDR3 DNA: TGCGCCAGCAGCTCCGAGGGGGGGCGAATTGAAAATGAGCAGTTCTTC
V gene: TRBV5-1
J gene: TRBJ2-1
clone size: many
D gene: -

CDR3 protein: CASWGQGHNEQFF
CDR3 DNA: TGCGCCAGCTGGGGACAGGGGCACAATGAGCAGTTCTTC
V gene: TRBV5-1
J gene: TRBJ2-1
clone size: -
D gene: TRBD1

CDR3 protein: CASSDSLDRPGEQYF
CDR3 DNA: TGTGCCAGCAGCGATAGCCTGGACAGGCCGGGGGAGCAGTACTTC
V gene: TRBV7-9
J gene: TRBJ2-7
clone size: many
D gene: TRBD1

CDR3 protein: CAGGQGPNEQFF
CDR3 DNA: TGTGCCGGGGGACAGGGGCCAAATGAGCAGTTCTTC
V gene: TRBV6-6
J gene: TRBJ2-1
clone size: few
D gene: TRBD1

CDR3 protein: CASSPRGPLGEETQYF
CDR3 DNA: TGTGCCAGCAGCCCTCGCGGACCCCTCGGGGAAGAGACCCAGTACTTC
V gene: TRBV7-9
J gene: TRBJ2-5
clone size: -
D gene: -

CDR3 protein: CASASVGGQRTGELFF
CDR3 DNA: TGTGCCAGCGCCTCCGTGGGCGGGCAGCGCACCGGGGAGCTGTTTTTT
V gene: TRBV27
J gene: TRBJ2-2
clone size: few
D gene: -

CDR3 protein: CASSPLAGSDQPQHF
CDR3 DNA: TGTGCCAGCTCACCCTTGGCAGGGTCGGATCAGCCCCAGCATTTT
V gene: TRBV18
J gene: TRBJ1-5
clone size: -
D gene: -

CDR3 protein: CSVSMGPLVETQYF
CDR3 DNA: TGCAGCGTTTCCATGGGGCCCTTGGTAGAGACCCAGTACTTC
V gene: TRBV29-1
J gene: TRBJ2-5
clone size: -
D gene: -

CDR3 protein: CASSPGQGSYEQYF
CDR3 DNA: TGTGCCAGCTCACCGGGACAGGGCTCTTACGAGCAGTACTTC
V gene: TRBV18
J gene: TRBJ2-7
clone size: many
D gene: TRBD1

CDR3 protein: CSASSGPFETQYF
CDR3 DNA: TGCAGTGCTAGTAGCGGGCCGTTTGAGACCCAGTACTTC
V gene: TRBV20-1
J gene: TRBJ2-5
clone size: -
D gene: TRBD2

CDR3 protein: CSARGWLLAGGEAFTQYF
CDR3 DNA: TGCAGTGCTAGAGGTTGGTTGTTGGCAGGGGGCGAAGCATTCACCCAGTACTTC
V gene: TRBV20-1
J gene: TRBJ2-7
clone size: few
D gene: TRBD1

CDR3 protein: CASSQASAYYNEQFF
CDR3 DNA: TGTGCCAGCAGCCAGGCTAGCGCCTATTACAATGAGCAGTTCTTC
V gene: TRBV14
J gene: TRBJ2-1
clone size: -
D gene: -

CDR3 protein: CSARDQTGSYEQYF
CDR3 DNA: TGCAGTGCTAGAGATCAGACAGGGAGTTACGAGCAGTACTTC
V gene: TRBV20-1
J gene: TRBJ2-7
clone size: -
D gene: TRBD1

CDR3 protein: CASSSSDPLSEQFF
CDR3 DNA: TGCGCCAGCAGCTCGTCCGACCCACTCAGTGAGCAGTTCTTC
V gene: TRBV5-1
J gene: TRBJ2-1
clone size: few
D gene: -

CDR3 protein: CATATGVADTQYF
CDR3 DNA: TGTGCGACAGCGACAGGGGTTGCAGATACGCAGTATTTT
V gene: TRBV7-2
J gene: TRBJ2-3
clone size: few
D gene: TRBD1

CDR3 protein: CASGLSGIGNEQFF
CDR3 DNA: TGTGCCAGTGGGCTTAGCGGGATCGGAAATGAGCAGTTCTTC
V gene: TRBV15
J gene: TRBJ2-1
clone size: few
D gene: TRBD2